These 26 T cell receptor beta chains came from one sample sequenced in a study of blood T cells in healthy people across ages. With a J-beta primer mix and a sample-barcoded 5' primer, a second PCR ran about 7 to 12 cycles. TCRdb itself ran the 5' RACE reads through MiXCR, one entry per CDR3 protein. The profile covers over a million distinct CDR3 sequences, with around 27% appearing a single time and less than 0.85% taken by the ten largest. These data were also filed under a second study, of T cells of mothers and their children.

Sequenced sample: blood. The receptors stem from a girl aged 2 to 10 in good health.

The chain links TRBV19 to TRBJ2-5; tentative D call: TRBD2 (5 bases). CDR1 is LNHDA, CDR2 SQIVND, per germline (reference sequence). The V end was cut by 1 base, the J end by 5 bases, with 8 bases between. The CDR3 is 13 amino acids. In DNA, the CDR3 is TGTGCCAGTAGTATAGTTCCGGGGGAGACCCAGTACTTC. It encodes CASSIVPGETQYF.

This clonotype was seen a handful of times. This chain links TRBV5-1 with TRBJ2-5, with 9 nucleotides matching TRBD2. The ends lost 3 bases at V and 1 base at J; junction bases unmatched: 7. The CDR3 contains 16 residues. Germline CDR1 and CDR2: SGHRS and YFSETQ. The CDR3 DNA follows: TGCGCCAGCAGCTCGACCCCTAGCGGGGCCCAAGAGACCCAGTACTTC. As protein: CASSSTPSGAQETQYF.

This clonotype occurred a few times. The rearrangement links TRBV7-6 to TRBJ2-5, with 10 nucleotides matching TRBD1. The J call may be wrong; the DNA end is better matched by TRBJ2-7. Germline loops: CDR1 SGHVS, CDR2 FNYEAQ. CDR3 length: 14 residues. CDR3 coding DNA: TGTGCCAGCAGCCCGGGACAGGGGTGGAACGAGCAGTACTTC. Translated, it gives CASSPGQGWNEQYF.

This clonotype was seen only a few times. The CDR3 DNA sequence: TGCGCCAGCAGCTTGGGGGCGGACCAGGCCCAGTACTTC. This translates into CASSLGADQAQYF. The V and J genes are TRBV5-1 and TRBJ2-5, with D unresolved. The CDR3 covers 13 residues. CDR1 is SGHRS and CDR2 is YFSETQ in the germline V gene. Trimming stripped 0 bases from V and 9 bases from J, with 12 bases between. Together with reference TRBV5-1 and TRBJ2-5, the CDR3 gives the full variable domain: KAGVTQTPRYLIKTRGQQVTLSCSPISGHRSVSWYQQTPGQGLQFLFEYFSETQRNKGNFPGRFSGRQFSNSRSEMNVSTLELGDSALYLCASSLGADQAQYFGPGTRLLVL.

This clonotype was seen a few times. The chain employs TRBV4-3 and TRBJ2-5, with D perhaps TRBD1 or TRBD2 (5 bases each). The J call may not be correct, given that the DNA end is closer to TRBJ2-1. CDR1 LGHNA and CDR2 YSLEER come from the germline V gene. This CDR3 has 14 residues. The CDR3: CASSQGDGLNEQFF. CDR3 sequence (DNA): TGCGCCAGCAGCCAAGGGGACGGCCTCAATGAGCAGTTCTTC.

This clonotype has a handful of counts. This sequence joins TRBV29-1 and TRBJ2-3; D might be TRBD1 (6 bases). The length of the CDR3 is 14 residues. Germline CDR1 reads SQVTM; CDR2 reads ANQGSEA. Trimming cost V 2 bases and J 3 bases, with 12 bases left between them. The CDR3 nucleotides are TGCAGCGTTGAACTGGGGGCAGGGACAGATACGCAGTATTTT. Its protein is CSVELGAGTDTQYF.

The chain uses TRBV27 and TRBJ2-5; tentatively, D is TRBD2 (7 bases). The closer fit of TRBJ2-1 to the DNA end suggests the J call may be wrong. Germline V gene sequence: CDR1 MNHEY, CDR2 SMNVEV (reference sequence). This CDR3 has 15 residues. CDR3 bases: TGTGCCAGCAGTAGAGGGGGGGCCATGTCCTATGAGCAGTTCTTC. Translating it yields CASSRGGAMSYEQFF.

This chain uses TRBV4-2 with TRBJ1-1, with no clear D. The V end lost 0 bases, the J end lost 6 bases, and 17 bases lay between the germline ends. This CDR3 region has 16 residues. The germline gives CDR1 LGHNA, CDR2 YNFKEQ. CDR3 residues: CASSQELWARDAEAFF. In DNA form, the CDR3 reads TGTGCCAGCAGCCAAGAACTTTGGGCCCGGGATGCTGAAGCTTTCTTT.

CDR3 DNA sequence: TGTGCCAGCAGCCCCAGGGGACAGGGACTCTACGAGCAGTACTTC. As protein: CASSPRGQGLYEQYF. The chain combines TRBV14 with TRBJ2-7; 9 nucleotides align to TRBD1. Germline lookup yields CDR1 SGHDN and CDR2 FVKESK. V was clipped by 4 bases and J by 3 bases; unmatched bases: 7. The CDR3 totals 15 residues. The variable domain in full, completed from reference TRBV14 and TRBJ2-7, reads EAGVTQFPSHSVIEKGQTVTLRCDPISGHDNLYWYRRVMGKEIKFLLHFVKESKQDESGMPNNRFLAERTGGTYSTLKVQPAELEDSGVYFCASSPRGQGLYEQYFGPGTRLTVT.

In its sample, this clonotype was seen a few times. The chain recombines TRBV20-1 with TRBJ1-1, with TRBD1 matching over 8 bases. Trimming removed 4 bases from V and 4 bases from J; junction bases left unmatched: 8. CDR1 DFQATT and CDR2 SNEGSKA come from the germline V gene (reference sequence). The length of the CDR3 is 14 residues. CDR3 amino acids: CSAKAPGGFTEAFF. The CDR3 DNA reads TGCAGTGCTAAGGCGCCAGGGGGCTTCACTGAAGCTTTCTTT.

This chain links TRBV28 with TRBJ2-2; 12 bases map to TRBD2. With 2 bases clipped from V and 6 bases from J, the junction kept 1 base outside the gene matches. This CDR3 spans 15 amino acids. Germline CDR1 and CDR2: MDHEN and SYDVKM. The CDR3 spells CASSLLAGGPGELFF. The CDR3 nucleotides are TGTGCCAGCAGTTTACTAGCGGGAGGGCCCGGGGAGCTGTTTTTT.

CDR3 nucleotides: TGTGCCAGCAGCTTTGCTCCATCCAGCGGGAGGACTTACGAGCAGTACTTC. It translates to CASSFAPSSGRTYEQYF. This chain uses TRBV7-6 with TRBJ2-7; TRBD2 matches at 9 bases. The CDR3 is made up of 17 amino acids. The ends lost 3 bases at V and 4 bases at J; junction bases unmatched: 13. Germline V gene sequence: CDR1 SGHVS, CDR2 FNYEAQ.

The V call is TRBV4-2, the J call TRBJ2-5, with 13 positions matching TRBD2. The DNA end is more similar to TRBJ2-7, so the J call may be wrong. This CDR3 is built from 16 residues. Germline values: CDR1 LGHNA, CDR2 YNFKEQ. The CDR3 is CASSQETGLAGYEQYF. The DNA of the CDR3 is TGTGCCAGCAGCCAAGAAACGGGACTAGCGGGATACGAGCAGTACTTC.

The V and J genes are TRBV20-1 and TRBJ2-7, with a weak D call TRBD1 (5 bases). The V gene lost 4 bases and the J gene lost 3 bases, with 13 bases spanning the gap. Germline V gives CDR1 DFQATT, CDR2 SNEGSKA (reference sequence). The CDR3 length is 13 residues. The CDR3 DNA reads TGCAGTGCTATACTGGACACCCGCTACGAGCAGTACTTC. This encodes CSAILDTRYEQYF.

This clonotype appeared a single time. A much larger clone lies one base from this, so it may be a read error. V usage is TRBV29-1 and J usage is TRBJ2-1; D is possibly TRBD1 (5 bases). CDR3 size: 14 residues. Looked up from germline, CDR1 is SQVTM and CDR2 is ANQGSEA. The CDR3 bases are TGCAGCTCCATTCCAGGGAACCCCGACAATAAGCAGTTCTTC. This translates into CSSIPGNPDNKQFF.

To note about this clonotype: The junction departs from the called germline gene at one end, perhaps through a read error. The chain employs TRBV29-1 and TRBJ2-7, with 8 bases lining up with TRBD2. The CDR3 is made up of 13 amino acids. Germline V gene lookup returns CDR1 SQVTM and CDR2 ANQGSEA. Here the CDR3 reads CSVEGREAYAQYF. The CDR3 region has the DNA TGCAGCGTTGAGGGGCGGGAGGCCTACGCGCAGTACTTC.

There are a few counts of this clonotype. The J gene is TRBJ2-5, the V gene TRBV29-1, with D hard to call. With 0 bases removed from V and 3 bases from J, the gap between germline ends came to 14 bases. The CDR3 runs to 15 residues. The germline CDR1 and CDR2 sequences are SQVTM and ANQGSEA. CDR3 nucleotides: TGCAGCGTTGAAGATCGGTTTGGCACGAAAGAGACCCAGTACTTC. The encoded protein is CSVEDRFGTKETQYF.

The chain uses TRBV11-2 and TRBJ2-2; TRBD1 might be the D (6 bases). The CDR3 length is 17 residues. The germline CDR1 and CDR2 sequences are SGHAT and FQNNGV. V shed 3 bases and J shed 6 bases, with 20 bases lying between them. CDR3 in amino acids: CASSFSSRLNRAGELFF. The CDR3 bases are TGTGCCAGCAGCTTTAGTTCCCGTCTTAACAGGGCCGGGGAGCTGTTTTTT. The entire variable domain, with the rest obtained from reference TRBV11-2 and TRBJ2-2, is as follows: EAGVAQSPRYKIIEKRQSVAFWCNPISGHATLYWYQQILGQGPKLLIQFQNNGVVDDSQLPKDRFSAERLKGVDSTLKIQPAKLEDSAVYLCASSFSSRLNRAGELFFGEGSRLTVL.

The chain is built from TRBV20-1 and TRBJ2-7, with D possibly called TRBD1 or TRBD2 (5 bases each). The V gene lost 6 bases and the J gene lost 4 bases, with 16 bases spanning the gap. Per germline, CDR1 DFQATT and CDR2 SNEGSKA (reference sequence). This CDR3 has 13 amino acids. The CDR3 sequence is CSASSGTSYEQYF. DNA of the CDR3: TGCAGTGCCAGCTCCGGGACCTCTTACGAGCAGTACTTC.

The chain employs TRBV29-1 and TRBJ2-3, with D tentatively TRBD1 or TRBD2 (5 bases each). Germline lookup yields CDR1 SQVTM and CDR2 ANQGSEA. The germline V and J ends were trimmed by 7 bases and 9 bases, with 14 bases remaining between them. This CDR3 is built from 11 residues. CDR3: CSGLMGETQYF. The CDR3 DNA sequence: TGCAGCGGCTTAATGGGGGAGACGCAGTATTTT.

This clonotype has more than one count but fewer than ten. This chain joins TRBV4-1 and TRBJ2-5; D might be TRBD1 or TRBD2, each matching 5 bases. With 0 bases removed from V and 5 bases from J, the gap between germline ends came to 10 bases. CDR3 length: 14 amino acids. The germline V gene has CDR1 MGHRA and CDR2 YSYEKL. The DNA for the CDR3 is TGCGCCAGCAGCCAAGAGTGGGGGACGGAGACCCAGTACTTC. Encoded protein: CASSQEWGTETQYF.

The rearrangement links TRBV7-9 to TRBJ2-5; 9 nucleotides line up with TRBD1. Germline V lookup: CDR1 SEHNR, CDR2 FQNEAQ (reference sequence). This CDR3 is built from 14 residues. V trimming: 6 bases; J trimming: 3 bases; junction bases outside the gene matches: 5. The CDR3 DNA follows: TGTGCCAGCAGGAATCGGACAGGGGAAGAGACCCAGTACTTC. The encoded protein is CASRNRTGEETQYF.

The J gene is TRBJ2-1, the V gene TRBV7-9, with D perhaps TRBD2 (5 bases). CDR3 length: 14 amino acids. Between the trimmed V and J ends, which lost 5 bases and 3 bases, there was a span of 11 bases. From germline, CDR1 is SEHNR and CDR2 FQNEAQ (reference sequence). This chain's CDR3 is CASSDLRGYNEQFF. The CDR3 DNA reads TGTGCCAGCAGCGACCTACGGGGCTACAATGAGCAGTTCTTC.

The chain couples TRBV7-6 to TRBJ2-1; no definite D call. Germline lookup yields CDR1 SGHVS and CDR2 FNYEAQ. The V and J ends lost 1 base and 5 bases respectively, with 9 bases between them. The CDR3 has 14 amino acids. CDR3 loop: CASSLGVFDNEQFF. In DNA, the CDR3 is TGTGCCAGCAGCTTAGGTGTCTTCGACAATGAGCAGTTCTTC.

This clonotype was counted at least ten times. The rearrangement joins TRBV29-1 to TRBJ2-7, with D perhaps TRBD1 (6 bases). The germline V gene encodes CDR1 SQVTM and CDR2 ANQGSEA. The CDR3 consists of 14 residues. Trimming took 6 bases from V and 0 from J, leaving 15 bases between them. The DNA of the CDR3 is TGCAGCGTCACTCCCCAGGGGAGCTCCTACGAGCAGTACTTC. Translated: CSVTPQGSSYEQYF.

Only a few counts were recorded for this clonotype. The chain has TRBV24-1 and TRBJ2-1, with 9 bases that match TRBD2. The CDR3 is 13 amino acids. V was clipped by 7 bases and J by 6 bases; unmatched bases: 3. CDR1 is KGHDR, CDR2 SFDVKD, per germline. CDR3 residues: CATRDSGSNEQFF. In DNA form, the CDR3 reads TGTGCCACCAGAGATAGCGGGAGCAATGAGCAGTTCTTC.